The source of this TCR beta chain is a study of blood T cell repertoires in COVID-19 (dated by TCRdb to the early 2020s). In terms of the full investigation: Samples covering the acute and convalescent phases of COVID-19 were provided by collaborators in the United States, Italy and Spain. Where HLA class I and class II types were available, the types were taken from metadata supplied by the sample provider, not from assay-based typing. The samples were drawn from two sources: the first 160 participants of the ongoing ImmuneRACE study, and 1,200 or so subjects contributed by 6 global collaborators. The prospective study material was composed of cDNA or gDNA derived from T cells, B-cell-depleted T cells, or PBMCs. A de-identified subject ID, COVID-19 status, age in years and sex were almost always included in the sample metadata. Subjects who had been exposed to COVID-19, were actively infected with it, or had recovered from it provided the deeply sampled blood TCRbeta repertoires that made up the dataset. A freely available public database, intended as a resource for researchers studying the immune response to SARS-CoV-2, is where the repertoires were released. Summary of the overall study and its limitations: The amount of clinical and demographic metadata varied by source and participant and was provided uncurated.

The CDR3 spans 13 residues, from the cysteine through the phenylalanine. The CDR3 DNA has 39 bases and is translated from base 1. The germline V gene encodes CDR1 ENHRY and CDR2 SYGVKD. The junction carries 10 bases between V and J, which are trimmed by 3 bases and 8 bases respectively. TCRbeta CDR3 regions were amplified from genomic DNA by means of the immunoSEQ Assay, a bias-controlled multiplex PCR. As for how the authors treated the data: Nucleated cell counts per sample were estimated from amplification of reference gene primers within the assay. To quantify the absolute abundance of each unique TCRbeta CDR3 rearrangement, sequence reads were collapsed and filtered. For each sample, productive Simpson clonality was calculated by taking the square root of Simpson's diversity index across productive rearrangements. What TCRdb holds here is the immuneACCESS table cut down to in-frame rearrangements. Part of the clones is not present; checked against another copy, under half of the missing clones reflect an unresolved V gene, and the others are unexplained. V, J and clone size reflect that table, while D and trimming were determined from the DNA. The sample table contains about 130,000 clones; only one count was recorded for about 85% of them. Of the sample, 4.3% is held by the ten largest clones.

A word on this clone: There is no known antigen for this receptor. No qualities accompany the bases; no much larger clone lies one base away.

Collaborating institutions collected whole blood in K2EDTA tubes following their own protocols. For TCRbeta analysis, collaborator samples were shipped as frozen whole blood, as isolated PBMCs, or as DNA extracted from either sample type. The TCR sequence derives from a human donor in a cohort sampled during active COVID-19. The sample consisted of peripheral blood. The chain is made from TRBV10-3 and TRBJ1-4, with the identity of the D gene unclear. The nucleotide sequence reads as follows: TGTGCCATCAGTGAAAGCCGCGAGGAAAAACTGTTTTTT. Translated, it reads CAISESREEKLFF.